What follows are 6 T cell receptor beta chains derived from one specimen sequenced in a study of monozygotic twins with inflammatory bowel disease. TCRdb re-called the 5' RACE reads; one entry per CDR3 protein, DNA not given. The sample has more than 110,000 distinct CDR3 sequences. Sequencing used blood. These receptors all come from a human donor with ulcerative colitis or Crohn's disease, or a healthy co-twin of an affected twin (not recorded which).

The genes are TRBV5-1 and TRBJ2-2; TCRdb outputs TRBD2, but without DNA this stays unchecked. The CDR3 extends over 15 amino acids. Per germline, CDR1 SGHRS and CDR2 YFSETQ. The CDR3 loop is CASSLESLLAGELFF.

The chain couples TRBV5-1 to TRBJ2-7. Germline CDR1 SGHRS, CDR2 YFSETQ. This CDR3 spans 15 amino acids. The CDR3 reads CASSLADRGPYEQYF.

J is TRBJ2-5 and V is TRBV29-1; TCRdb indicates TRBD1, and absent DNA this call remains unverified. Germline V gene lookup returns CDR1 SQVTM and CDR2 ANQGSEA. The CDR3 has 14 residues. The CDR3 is CSVTPDGLQETQYF.

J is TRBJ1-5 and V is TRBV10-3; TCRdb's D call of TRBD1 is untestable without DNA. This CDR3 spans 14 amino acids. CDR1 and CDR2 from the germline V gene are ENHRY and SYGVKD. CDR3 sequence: CAISRDREDQPQHF.

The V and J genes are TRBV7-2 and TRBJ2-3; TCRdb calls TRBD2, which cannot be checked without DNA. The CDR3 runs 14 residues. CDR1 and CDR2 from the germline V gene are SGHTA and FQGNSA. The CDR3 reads CASKQLASTDTQYF.

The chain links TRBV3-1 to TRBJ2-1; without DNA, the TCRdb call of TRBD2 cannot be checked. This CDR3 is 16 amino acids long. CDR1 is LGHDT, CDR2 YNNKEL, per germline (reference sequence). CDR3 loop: CASSHRTSLRHNEQFF.